Below, 29 T cell receptor beta chains from the same sample are listed, as sequenced in a study of immune evolution from preneoplasia to lung adenocarcinoma. Only in-frame clones appear in the TCRdb table, and some are missing; sequencing was by immunoSEQ multiplex PCR. Counted here are about 2,000 clones, around 75% occurring once; the ten biggest clones make up 9.2%. Material: FFPE minimally invasive lung adenocarcinoma tissue. These receptors all come from a person aged 60-80 years with lung adenocarcinoma.

V is TRBV7-2 and J is TRBJ2-7; the D gene could be TRBD1 or TRBD2 (6 bases each). Germline CDR1 SGHTA, CDR2 FQGNSA. The V end lost 5 bases, the J end lost 4 bases, and 18 bases lay between the germline ends. The CDR3 totals 15 residues. CDR3 coding DNA: TGTGCCAGCAGCCTAATGGGGGGCCCTTTATACGAGCAGTACTTC. Its translation is CASSLMGGPLYEQYF.

This clone turned up a few times. This sequence joins TRBV9 and TRBJ2-2, with a tentative D call TRBD1 (5 bases). Per the germline V gene, CDR1 is SGDLS and CDR2 is YYNGEE. The CDR3 totals 14 residues. The ends were cut back, 6 bases at V and 8 bases at J, with 17 bases in the middle. CDR3 sequence: CASTGPWTSGELFF. In nucleotides, the CDR3 is TGTGCCAGCACCGGCCCCTGGACATCAGGGGAGCTGTTTTTT. The variable domain in full, completed from reference TRBV9 and TRBJ2-2, reads DSGVTQTPKHLITATGQRVTLRCSPRSGDLSVYWYQQSLDQGLQFLIQYYNGEERAKGNILERFSAQQFPDLHSELNLSSLELGDSALYFCASTGPWTSGELFFGEGSRLTVL.

The rearrangement links TRBV27 to TRBJ1-2, with 8 bases fitting TRBD1. CDR1 is MNHEY, CDR2 SMNVEV, per germline (reference sequence). This CDR3 comprises 14 residues. V dropped 8 bases and J dropped 0; count of bases not matched to a gene: 5. CDR3 bases: TGTGCCAGCGGGACAGGATCAGCTAACTATGGCTACACCTTC. This codes for CASGTGSANYGYTF.

The chain recombines TRBV4-2 with TRBJ2-3, with D perhaps matching TRBD1 or TRBD2 (5 bases each). The CDR3 runs to 17 residues. Germline CDR1 and CDR2: LGHNA and YNFKEQ. The V end was cut by 1 base, the J end by 0 bases, with 14 bases between. CDR3: CASSQVSGTHSTDTQYF. The CDR3 DNA is TGTGCCAGCAGCCAAGTTTCCGGGACCCATAGCACAGATACGCAGTATTTT.

This chain uses TRBV7-6 with TRBJ2-2, with 13 bases that match TRBD2. This CDR3 has 19 amino acids. The germline V gene encodes CDR1 SGHVS and CDR2 FNYEAQ. V was clipped by 5 bases and J by 2 bases; unmatched bases: 11. CDR3 in DNA: TGTGCCAGCAGCCAGAGTAGTCGGACTAGCGGGGGAAACACCGGGGAGCTGTTTTTT. Its protein is CASSQSSRTSGGNTGELFF.

The chain joins TRBV15 to TRBJ2-1; D call uncertain. The CDR3 spans 13 residues. Germline V CDR1 and CDR2: LNHNV, YYDKDF (reference sequence). V lost 3 bases, J lost 6 bases, and 9 bases lay in between. The CDR3 spells CATSSSSLNEQFF. The CDR3 nucleotides read TGTGCCACCAGCAGCAGTTCCCTCAATGAGCAGTTCTTC.

The CDR3 sequence: CASSFRQPGVLDEQYF. CDR3 sequence (DNA): TGTGCCAGCAGCTTTCGTCAGCCGGGTGTATTAGACGAGCAGTACTTC. The rearrangement joins TRBV7-2 to TRBJ2-7; no firm D call. Deletions cut 3 bases from V and 5 bases from J, with 20 bases between. Germline loops: CDR1 SGHTA, CDR2 FQGNSA. This CDR3 is built from 16 residues.

This chain joins TRBV10-3 and TRBJ2-7, with D unresolved. The V gene's germline CDR1 is ENHRY and CDR2 SYGVKD. The CDR3 sequence is 11 residues long. V lost 9 bases and J 0 bases, leaving 6 bases between the germline ends. The CDR3 coding sequence is TGTGCCATTCAGTCCTCCTACGAGCAGTACTTC. It yields the protein CAIQSSYEQYF.

This clone was recorded only once. This chain links TRBV10-3 with TRBJ1-1; TRBD1 matches at 10 bases. There are 15 residues in the CDR3. Trimming cost V 0 bases and J 12 bases; bases outside gene matches: 10. The germline V gene encodes CDR1 ENHRY and CDR2 SYGVKD. The CDR3 here is CAISESVRDRGGTFF. CDR3 in DNA: TGTGCCATCAGTGAGTCAGTCCGGGACAGGGGTGGAACTTTCTTT.

The rearrangement joins TRBV4-1 to TRBJ1-3; D is undetermined. This CDR3 is built from 15 residues. V shed 0 bases and J shed 3 bases, with 9 bases lying between them. From germline, CDR1 is MGHRA and CDR2 YSYEKL. The CDR3 DNA reads TGCGCCAGCAGCCAAGATTCTCGAGGTGGAAACACCATATATTTT. This gives the protein CASSQDSRGGNTIYF.

This chain connects TRBV2 to TRBJ2-1; D assignment may be TRBD1 or TRBD2 (5 bases each). The CDR3 spans 14 residues. Germline values: CDR1 SNHLY, CDR2 FYNNEI. Trimming shortened V by 3 bases and J by 7 bases, and 13 bases separated the two germline ends. The CDR3 DNA follows: TGTGCCAGCAGTGAGGGGGTGGTGAGGAATGAGCAGTTCTTC. Amino acid sequence: CASSEGVVRNEQFF. Based on the CDR3 plus reference TRBV2 and TRBJ2-1, the full variable domain is EPEVTQTPSHQVTQMGQEVILRCVPISNHLYFYWYRQILGQKVEFLVSFYNNEISEKSEIFDDQFSVERPDGSNFTLKIRSTKLEDSAMYFCASSEGVVRNEQFFGPGTRLTVL.

This clone was picked up one time. The chain recombines TRBV9 with TRBJ1-6; D possibly corresponds to TRBD1 (6 bases). In germline, CDR1 is SGDLS, CDR2 YYNGEE. V was shortened by 0 bases and J by 8 bases, with 12 bases between the two germline ends. The CDR3 is made up of 15 amino acids. The CDR3 sequence: CASSVDGGLDSPLHF. As DNA, the CDR3 is TGTGCCAGCAGCGTAGACGGGGGGCTTGATTCACCCCTCCACTTT.

The V call is TRBV11-2, the J call TRBJ2-1; no clear D gene. V lost 3 bases, J lost 8 bases, and 5 bases lay in between. The germline gives CDR1 SGHAT, CDR2 FQNNGV. The CDR3 is 11 residues long. This CDR3 is CASSLGYEQFF. The CDR3 region has the DNA TGTGCCAGCAGCTTGGGGTATGAGCAGTTCTTC.

Worth noting for this clone: Additional DNA sequences in this sample encode the identical CDR3. The rearrangement joins TRBV11-2 to TRBJ2-1; TRBD2 matches at 11 bases. Germline V gene lookup returns CDR1 SGHAT and CDR2 FQNNGV. This CDR3 has 15 residues. V trimming: 5 bases; J trimming: 3 bases; junction bases outside the gene matches: 3. CDR3 in DNA: TGTGCCAGCAGCGAAGGGACTAGCGGCTACAATGAGCAGTTCTTC. This gives the protein CASSEGTSGYNEQFF.

This clone has a handful of counts. The rearrangement joins TRBV19 to TRBJ2-1; 8 positions match TRBD2. The ends lost 8 bases at V and 3 bases at J; junction bases unmatched: 3. Germline V lookup: CDR1 LNHDA, CDR2 SQIVND (reference sequence). CDR3 length: 13 amino acids. The CDR3 sequence is CASGLAIYNEQFF. CDR3 bases: TGTGCCAGTGGACTAGCCATCTACAATGAGCAGTTCTTC.

This clone came up a few times. In DNA form, the CDR3 reads TGTGCCAGCAGCGCTGGGACAGGCTATGGCTACACCTTC. Its translation is CASSAGTGYGYTF. This rearrangement joins TRBV9 to TRBJ1-2, with TRBD1 matching 8 bases. The germline V gene encodes CDR1 SGDLS and CDR2 YYNGEE. V was clipped by 3 bases and J by 4 bases; unmatched bases: 2. The CDR3 consists of 13 residues. The variable domain in full, completed from reference TRBV9 and TRBJ1-2, reads DSGVTQTPKHLITATGQRVTLRCSPRSGDLSVYWYQQSLDQGLQFLIQYYNGEERAKGNILERFSAQQFPDLHSELNLSSLELGDSALYFCASSAGTGYGYTFGSGTRLTVV.

The chain combines TRBV28 with TRBJ1-1; TRBD1 aligns across 12 bases. This CDR3 region has 15 residues. Trimming cost V 7 bases and J 7 bases; bases outside gene matches: 10. Germline loops: CDR1 MDHEN, CDR2 SYDVKM. The DNA of the CDR3 is TGTGCCAGCATTTCAGGGGGGACAGGGGGCGATGAAGCTTTCTTT. Translated, it gives CASISGGTGGDEAFF.

V usage is TRBV2 and J usage is TRBJ1-1; D not certain. The V gene lost 0 bases and the J gene lost 1 base, with 6 bases spanning the gap. Germline loops: CDR1 SNHLY, CDR2 FYNNEI. The CDR3 extends over 14 amino acids. Written as DNA, the CDR3 is TGTGCCAGCAGTGAAGCGGCAGGGAACACTGAAGCTTTCTTT. Its protein product is CASSEAAGNTEAFF. The full variable domain, rest sourced from reference TRBV2 and TRBJ1-1, is EPEVTQTPSHQVTQMGQEVILRCVPISNHLYFYWYRQILGQKVEFLVSFYNNEISEKSEIFDDQFSVERPDGSNFTLKIRSTKLEDSAMYFCASSEAAGNTEAFFGQGTRLTVV.

This chain connects TRBV6-5 to TRBJ2-5, with TRBD1 as a possible D gene (6 bases). The V and J ends lost 7 bases and 4 bases respectively, with 19 bases between them. The CDR3 has 15 residues. The V gene's germline CDR1 is MNHEY and CDR2 SVGAGI. The chain's CDR3 is CASTPSGGAIETQYF. In DNA, the CDR3 is TGTGCCAGCACACCCAGTGGGGGCGCAATAGAGACCCAGTACTTC.

The J gene is TRBJ2-2, the V gene TRBV30, with a weak D call TRBD1 (6 bases). With 3 bases removed from V and 7 bases from J, the gap between germline ends came to 15 bases. The CDR3 spans 14 residues. Germline V lookup: CDR1 GTSNPN, CDR2 SVGIG (reference sequence). The CDR3 DNA follows: TGTGCCTGGAGGCATCCCCAGGGGATCGGGGAGCTGTTTTTT. It yields the protein CAWRHPQGIGELFF.

This clone occurred a few times. This chain links TRBV27 with TRBJ1-2; the match to TRBD1 covers 9 bases. J gave up 7 bases and V 3 bases, and 0 bases lay outside the gene matches. The CDR3 has 12 residues. Germline V gene sequence: CDR1 MNHEY, CDR2 SMNVEV (reference sequence). CDR3 protein: CASSLTGGGYTF. CDR3 bases: TGTGCCAGCAGTTTGACAGGGGGTGGCTACACCTTC.

This clone was seen a single time. The rearrangement joins TRBV27 to TRBJ2-3; possibly TRBD2 for D (5 bases). Germline V gene sequence: CDR1 MNHEY, CDR2 SMNVEV (reference sequence). The CDR3 length is 15 residues. The V end lost 5 bases, the J end lost 1 base, and 13 bases lay between the germline ends. CDR3 region: CASSDYLVGTDTQYF. For the CDR3, the DNA is TGTGCCAGCAGTGACTACCTCGTGGGCACAGATACGCAGTATTTT.

The J gene is TRBJ1-5, the V gene TRBV7-9; D is uncertain. Trimming left V 5 bases short and J 3 bases short, with 5 bases between. The CDR3 has 12 residues. Per the germline V gene, CDR1 is SEHNR and CDR2 is FQNEAQ (reference sequence). CDR3 sequence reads: CASSRNNQPQHF. In DNA, the CDR3 is TGTGCCAGCAGCCGTAACAATCAGCCCCAGCATTTT.

This clone was picked up a small number of times. The chain carries TRBV6-5 and TRBJ2-7; 7 bases align to TRBD2. The CDR3 is 13 residues long. The V gene end was trimmed by 2 bases and the J gene end by 3 bases; junction bases not matched to a gene: 1. The germline CDR1 and CDR2 sequences are MNHEY and SVGAGI. In DNA, the CDR3 is TGTGCCAGCAGTTACGGGACTAACTACGAGCAGTACTTC. Its protein is CASSYGTNYEQYF.

V gene TRBV7-2 combines with J gene TRBJ2-7, with 9 bases that match TRBD1. The junction had 2 bases not matched to a gene; V was cut back by 1 base and J by 1 base. The CDR3 totals 15 residues. Germline loops: CDR1 SGHTA, CDR2 FQGNSA. This chain's CDR3 is CASSLVTGGSYEQYF. CDR3 DNA sequence: TGTGCCAGCAGCTTAGTGACAGGGGGTTCCTACGAGCAGTACTTC.

The V gene is TRBV21-1, the J gene TRBJ2-3; the D call TRBD1 from the table was never checked on the DNA. TRBV21-1 is recorded as a pseudogene. This CDR3 region has 17 residues. CDR3 amino acids: CASSKQTTGPPADTQYF. In nucleotides, the CDR3 is TGTGCCAGCAGCAAACAGACGACAGGGCCACCGGCAGATACGCAGTATTTT.

The V gene is TRBV10-3, the J gene TRBJ2-1, with 14 positions matching TRBD2. The CDR3 is 14 residues long. From germline, CDR1 is ENHRY and CDR2 SYGVKD. J was trimmed by 8 bases and V by 4 bases; bases with no gene match: 1. The CDR3 reads CAISGGLAGDEQFF. CDR3 DNA sequence: TGTGCCATCAGTGGGGGACTAGCGGGGGATGAGCAGTTCTTC.

The chain joins TRBV27 to TRBJ2-7; 8 bases agree with TRBD1. The CDR3 consists of 13 residues. Unmatched junction bases numbered 0, after V lost 4 bases and J lost 1 base. The germline gives CDR1 MNHEY, CDR2 SMNVEV (reference sequence). As DNA, the CDR3 is TGTGCCAGCAGTTGGACAGGGTCCTACGAGCAGTACTTC. It specifies CASSWTGSYEQYF.

The chain recombines TRBV6-6 with TRBJ1-5; the match to TRBD1 covers 7 bases. The J segment lost 1 base and the V segment lost 5 bases, leaving 8 bases of the junction unmatched. The germline V gene encodes CDR1 MNHNY and CDR2 SVGAGI (reference sequence). The CDR3 loop spans 16 amino acids. The CDR3 protein is CASSRLQGVSNQPQHF. CDR3 nucleotide sequence: TGTGCCAGCAGTCGCCTCCAGGGGGTCAGCAATCAGCCCCAGCATTTT.